What follows are 16 T cell receptor beta chains derived from one specimen sequenced in a study of T cell responses to AZD1222 COVID-19 vaccine (dated by TCRdb to 2020 to 2023). In light of the paper, this sample's time point label describes: baseline before first vaccination. Receptors were amplified or captured by the immunoSEQ multiplex PCR assay. What TCRdb holds here is the immuneACCESS table cut down to in-frame rearrangements. Part of the clones is not present; checked against another copy, under half of the missing clones reflect an unresolved V gene, and the others are unexplained. Here the sample has around 83,000 clones; roughly 90% occur a single time. Less than 20% of the sample is held by the ten biggest clonotypes. The input for sequencing was peripheral blood, taken on day 0 of AZD1222 vaccination. The receptors originated from an adult in good health.

The chain couples TRBV3-1 (or the pseudogene TRBV3-2) to TRBJ2-2; no clear D gene. V gave up 4 bases and J gave up 8 bases, with 8 bases separating them. Germline V gene data show CDR1 as LGHDT and CDR2 as YNNKEL (reference sequence). The CDR3 is made up of 12 amino acids. Here the CDR3 reads CASSLTRGELFF. The CDR3 DNA follows: TGTGCCAGCAGCCTCACCAGGGGGGAGCTGTTTTTT.

The rearrangement links TRBV3-1 (or the pseudogene TRBV3-2) to TRBJ1-5; 7 nucleotides agree with TRBD1. CDR1 is LGHDT, CDR2 YNNKEL, per germline (reference sequence). This CDR3 is built from 15 residues. Trimming cost V 3 bases and J 1 base; bases outside gene matches: 3. The CDR3 is CASSQTGISNQPQHF. The DNA of the CDR3 is TGTGCCAGCAGCCAGACAGGGATAAGCAATCAGCCCCAGCATTTT.

The V and J genes are TRBV3-1 (or the pseudogene TRBV3-2) and TRBJ1-1; D gene ambiguous. Trimming stripped 1 base from V and 1 base from J, with 10 bases between. This CDR3 region has 15 residues. Germline CDR1 is LGHDT and CDR2 is YNNKEL (reference sequence). In nucleotides, the CDR3 is TGTGCCAGCAGCCAAGTATATTCAGAGAACACTGAAGCTTTCTTT. The encoded protein is CASSQVYSENTEAFF.

This sequence joins TRBV7-6 and TRBJ2-6, with D hard to call. The V end was cut by 1 base, the J end by 2 bases, with 6 bases between. The CDR3 extends over 15 amino acids. The germline CDR1 and CDR2 sequences are SGHVS and FNYEAQ. The CDR3 DNA reads TGTGCCAGCAGCTTAGGAGGAGCTGGGGCCAACGTCCTGACTTTC. It yields the protein CASSLGGAGANVLTF.

This clone came up once. This chain links TRBV11-2 with TRBJ2-3; 9 positions agree with TRBD2. From germline, CDR1 is SGHAT and CDR2 FQNNGV. The CDR3 totals 16 residues. V lost 6 bases to trimming and J lost 2 bases; unmatched junction nucleotides: 9. The CDR3 loop reads CASRPTSGITTDTQYF. CDR3 coding DNA: TGTGCCAGCAGACCGACTAGCGGAATAACCACAGATACGCAGTATTTT. Drawing the rest from reference TRBV11-2 and TRBJ2-3, the complete variable domain is EAGVAQSPRYKIIEKRQSVAFWCNPISGHATLYWYQQILGQGPKLLIQFQNNGVVDDSQLPKDRFSAERLKGVDSTLKIQPAKLEDSAVYLCASRPTSGITTDTQYFGPGTRLTVL.

This rearrangement joins TRBV18 to TRBJ2-3; TRBD2 aligns across 13 bases. The CDR3 has 14 residues. The germline gives CDR1 KGHSH, CDR2 LQKENI. V was pared by 4 bases and J by 6 bases, with 1 base of the junction left unmatched. The CDR3 loop is CASSRTSGSDTQYF. The CDR3 nucleotides read TGTGCCAGCTCACGGACTAGCGGGAGTGATACGCAGTATTTT.

The chain uses TRBV23-1 and TRBJ2-7; possibly TRBD1 for D (6 bases). TRBV23-1 counts as an open reading frame of uncertain function. The CDR3 is 14 residues long. V lost 2 bases and J lost 2, with 10 bases in between. The CDR3 nucleotides read TGCGCCAGCAGTCAACGGGGACAACCCTACGAGCAGTACTTC. Protein product: CASSQRGQPYEQYF.

The chain links TRBV6-5 to TRBJ1-2, with D possibly being TRBD1 (6 bases). Looked up from germline, CDR1 is MNHEY and CDR2 is SVGAGI. Trimming shortened V by 7 bases and J by 8 bases, and 23 bases separated the two germline ends. The CDR3 runs 15 residues. Here the CDR3 reads CASTLDGGLGGGYTF. The CDR3 nucleotides are TGTGCCAGCACCCTAGACGGAGGCCTAGGGGGAGGCTACACCTTC.

This clone was detected a few times. The chain recombines TRBV5-1 with TRBJ2-5; possibly TRBD1 or TRBD2 for D (5 bases each). The germline CDR1 and CDR2 sequences are SGHRS and YFSETQ. The germline V and J ends were trimmed by 2 bases and 4 bases, with 12 bases remaining between them. This CDR3 is 14 amino acids long. CDR3: CASSFEGRRETQYF. CDR3 in DNA: TGCGCCAGCAGCTTTGAGGGGCGCAGAGAGACCCAGTACTTC.

This clone showed up just a few times. The V gene is TRBV2, the J gene TRBJ2-7; maybe TRBD2 (6 bases). The germline V gene encodes CDR1 SNHLY and CDR2 FYNNEI. Trimming removed 7 bases at V and 4 bases at J, with 14 bases between. There are 13 residues in the CDR3. CDR3 coding DNA: TGTGCCAGCAAGGCACTAGCAGTTTACGAGCAGTACTTC. Encoded protein: CASKALAVYEQYF.

This clone was recorded only once. This chain links TRBV4-3 with TRBJ2-5; possible D gene TRBD2, 6 bases. V dropped 3 bases and J dropped 0 bases, with 8 bases sitting between them. The germline V gene has CDR1 LGHNA and CDR2 YSLEER. The CDR3 is 14 residues long. CDR3 DNA: TGCGCCAGCAGCCAGGGGAGGTACCAAGAGACCCAGTACTTC. It is translated as CASSQGRYQETQYF.

This sequence joins TRBV11-2 and TRBJ2-2, with 7 bases aligning to TRBD2. The trim removed 5 bases at V and 1 base at J, leaving 7 bases unmatched. Germline-derived CDR1 and CDR2 are SGHAT and FQNNGV. This CDR3 comprises 16 residues. CDR3: CASSDTGTMNTGELFF. The CDR3 DNA is TGTGCCAGCAGCGATACCGGGACTATGAACACCGGGGAGCTGTTTTTT.

V and J are TRBV7-8 and TRBJ1-1; D is possibly TRBD1 (6 bases). V was shortened by 4 bases and J by 2 bases, with 11 bases between the two germline ends. The germline V gene encodes CDR1 SGHVS and CDR2 FQNEAQ. The CDR3 has 14 amino acids. The CDR3 region is CASSSQGPNTEAFF. DNA of the CDR3: TGTGCCAGCAGCTCACAGGGTCCTAACACTGAAGCTTTCTTT.

This clone came up a few times. Other nucleotide sequences in the sample specify the same CDR3. The chain is built from TRBV3-1 (or the pseudogene TRBV3-2) and TRBJ1-2; 7 nucleotides align to TRBD1. CDR1 is LGHDT and CDR2 is YNNKEL in the germline V gene (reference sequence). CDR3 length: 14 amino acids. Germline trimming cut 1 base from V and 2 bases from J; bases unmatched to any gene: 1. CDR3 sequence: CASSQGGQNYGYTF. The CDR3 nucleotides read TGTGCCAGCAGCCAAGGGGGACAGAACTATGGCTACACCTTC.

The genes are TRBV6-2 or TRBV6-3 and TRBJ2-3; D unclear. This CDR3 is 12 amino acids long. Germline-derived CDR1 and CDR2 are MNHEY and SVGEGT. V lost 0 bases to trimming and J lost 9 bases, with 7 bases between them. The CDR3: CASSYSLGTQYF. CDR3 nucleotides: TGTGCCAGCAGTTACTCGCTGGGGACGCAGTATTTT.

This chain joins TRBV7-9 and TRBJ2-5; 11 bases line up with TRBD2. The CDR3 runs to 19 residues. The V gene's germline CDR1 is SEHNR and CDR2 FQNEAQ (reference sequence). V gave up 5 bases and J gave up 4 bases; unmatched junction bases: 18. CDR3 sequence: CASSARAASGGLRGETQYF. The CDR3 nucleotides read TGTGCCAGCAGCGCCCGTGCGGCTAGCGGGGGGTTACGGGGAGAGACCCAGTACTTC.